The T cell receptor beta chain under discussion was sequenced for a study of T cells in women clearing cervical HPV infection. Study summary: Women with histologically confirmed HPV16-related CIN3 or worse, 2 with invasive cancer, served as cases.

A note on this clone: The CDR3 end falls 3 residues outside the read, so it is completed with the germline J gene.

TCR beta CDR3 amplified by multiplex PCR from approximately 1,100 ng genomic DNA. Generated by immunoSEQ multiplex PCR, the TCRdb table keeps only in-frame clones and is missing some. The listing records under 45,000 clones. Germline trimming cut 0 bases from V and 5 bases from J; bases unmatched to any gene: 7. Germline loops: CDR1 SGHRS, CDR2 YFSETQ. The CDR3 sequence is 16 residues long. The sequenced material came from blood buffy coat. The origin of this receptor is a woman aged 18-70 years with a cervical HPV16 infection that either progressed to CIN3+ or cleared (not recorded which). The chain carries TRBV5-1 and TRBJ2-5; 10 bases align to TRBD2. The CDR3 DNA, read in part, is TGCGCCAGCAGCTTGGACCCTAGCGGGAGTAGGGAGACC. This encodes CASSLDPSGSRET. The CDR3 as a whole reads CASSLDPSGSRETQYF.